The 29 T cell receptor beta chains below were found in one sample sequenced in a study of immune evolution from preneoplasia to lung adenocarcinoma. Produced via immunoSEQ multiplex PCR; TCRdb's table is partial and in-frame only. This table holds 10,000 or so clones, 70% to 80% found once. The material sequenced was FFPE minimally invasive lung adenocarcinoma tissue. The receptors here all came from a donor older than 65 with lung adenocarcinoma.

The chain links TRBV7-9 to TRBJ1-2, with 7 bases lining up with TRBD1. CDR3 length: 13 residues. V shed 5 bases, J shed 7 bases, and the junction held 7 bases outside the gene matches. Germline V CDR1 and CDR2: SEHNR, FQNEAQ (reference sequence). The CDR3 sequence is CASSATGESGYTF. CDR3 nucleotide sequence: TGTGCCAGCAGCGCCACAGGGGAATCTGGCTACACCTTC.

This chain connects TRBV6-6 to TRBJ2-1; a weak D match, TRBD1 (6 bases). CDR1 and CDR2 (germline): MNHNY, SVGAGI (reference sequence). There are 13 residues in the CDR3. V lost 7 bases and J 3 bases, leaving 10 bases between the germline ends. The DNA for the CDR3 is TGTGCCAGCATCGGGACAAGCTACAATGAGCAGTTCTTC. This sequence encodes CASIGTSYNEQFF.

V is TRBV6-1 and J is TRBJ2-7, with D perhaps matching TRBD2 (5 bases). From germline, CDR1 is MNHNS and CDR2 SASEGT. The V end lost 2 bases, the J end lost 3 bases, and 20 bases lay between the germline ends. The CDR3 contains 17 residues. The DNA of the CDR3 is TGTGCCAGCAGTGAAAACTCATGGATGGGGAGAAACTACGAGCAGTACTTC. Translation gives CASSENSWMGRNYEQYF.

The rearrangement links TRBV7-6 to TRBJ2-3; 8 nucleotides agree with TRBD2. The CDR3 has 17 residues. Looked up from germline, CDR1 is SGHVS and CDR2 is FNYEAQ. Trimming removed 2 bases from V and 1 base from J; junction bases left unmatched: 8. CDR3 sequence reads: CASSLSRGGLRTDTQYF. Here the CDR3 DNA reads TGTGCCAGCAGCTTATCCCGGGGGGGGCTCCGCACAGATACGCAGTATTTT.

The rearrangement joins TRBV5-4 to TRBJ1-4; unclear D gene. Trimming left V 0 bases short and J 8 bases short, with 11 bases between. CDR3 length: 14 amino acids. Germline-derived CDR1 and CDR2 are SGHNT and YYREEE (reference sequence). The CDR3 here is CASSLGGGGEKLFF. CDR3 DNA sequence: TGTGCCAGCAGCTTGGGGGGAGGCGGCGAAAAACTGTTTTTT.

The genes are TRBV5-1 and TRBJ1-4; tentatively, D is TRBD1 (6 bases). Germline V gene data show CDR1 as SGHRS and CDR2 as YFSETQ. This CDR3 has 15 amino acids. V was trimmed by 4 bases and J by 6 bases, leaving 16 bases between them. This CDR3 is CASSLAGATYEKLFF. CDR3 sequence (DNA): TGCGCCAGCAGCCTGGCGGGGGCGACGTATGAAAAACTGTTTTTT.

The chain links TRBV11-2 to TRBJ2-7; D gene unclear. V lost 4 bases and J lost 3, with 13 bases in between. Germline loops: CDR1 SGHAT, CDR2 FQNNGV. The CDR3 totals 14 residues. CDR3 nucleotide sequence: TGTGCCAGCAGCTCCCCCGAGTCGGACTACGAGCAGTACTTC. It specifies CASSSPESDYEQYF.

The genes are TRBV7-8 and TRBJ2-4; D assignment may be TRBD1 or TRBD2 (5 bases each). CDR3 length: 16 amino acids. The germline gives CDR1 SGHVS, CDR2 FQNEAQ. V gave up 1 base and J gave up 0 bases, with 10 bases separating them. The CDR3 region has the DNA TGTGCCAGCAGCTTAGATGGGGACGGAGCCAAAAACATTCAGTACTTC. Protein: CASSLDGDGAKNIQYF.

The DNA of the CDR3 is TGTGCCAGCACGGAGGGGCGCACCGGGGAGCTGTTTTTT. Amino acid sequence: CASTEGRTGELFF. V is TRBV28 and J is TRBJ2-2; possible D gene TRBD2, 6 bases. V gave up 7 bases and J gave up 4 bases, with 10 bases separating them. Looked up from germline, CDR1 is MDHEN and CDR2 is SYDVKM. The CDR3 contains 13 residues.

This clone was seen more than once but under ten times. The chain has TRBV6-5 and TRBJ2-7; tentatively, D is TRBD1 (6 bases). This CDR3 comprises 14 residues. V lost 6 bases and J 2 bases, leaving 14 bases between the germline ends. Germline CDR1 reads MNHEY; CDR2 reads SVGAGI. For the CDR3, the DNA is TGTGCCAGCAGGGACAGAAATTCTGCCTACGAGCAGTACTTC. Encoded protein: CASRDRNSAYEQYF.

The CDR3 is CASGETYSGNTIYF. The CDR3 DNA sequence: TGTGCCTCCGGCGAAACATACTCTGGAAACACCATATATTTT. V usage is TRBV30 and J usage is TRBJ1-3, with D uncertain. Germline V lookup: CDR1 GTSNPN, CDR2 SVGIG (reference sequence). Trimming left V 7 bases short and J 0 bases short, with 13 bases between. This CDR3 has 14 amino acids.

This rearrangement joins TRBV5-5 to TRBJ2-7; D is tentatively TRBD1 or TRBD2 (5 bases each). Deletions cut 1 base from V and 2 bases from J, with 10 bases between. Germline loops: CDR1 SGHKS, CDR2 YYEKEE (reference sequence). The CDR3 has 14 residues. The CDR3 sequence: CASSLRGVTYEQYF. The CDR3 nucleotides read TGTGCCAGCAGCTTGCGAGGGGTGACCTACGAGCAGTACTTC.

The genes are TRBV7-3 and TRBJ2-3; 7 nucleotides agree with TRBD2. Looked up from germline, CDR1 is SGHTA and CDR2 is FQGTGA. V lost 7 bases and J lost 0; bases outside the gene matches: 4. CDR3 length: 14 residues. CDR3 DNA sequence: TGTGCCAGCACCCGCGGGGGTAGCACAGATACGCAGTATTTT. Protein: CASTRGGSTDTQYF.

The V gene is TRBV6-1, the J gene TRBJ1-1; a weak D match, TRBD1 (6 bases). Trimming took off 1 base at V and 4 bases at J, with 13 bases between the two ends. Germline V gene lookup returns CDR1 MNHNS and CDR2 SASEGT. CDR3 size: 15 residues. The CDR3 reads CASSEGWGRRTEAFF. DNA for the CDR3: TGTGCCAGCAGTGAAGGGTGGGGGCGCCGCACTGAAGCTTTCTTT.

The rearrangement links TRBV5-1 to TRBJ2-1; weak D call: TRBD2 (5 bases). V lost 4 bases, J lost 3 bases, and 8 bases lay in between. This CDR3 is 13 amino acids long. The V gene's germline CDR1 is SGHRS and CDR2 YFSETQ. Here the CDR3 DNA reads TGCGCCAGCAGCCGGGATATCTACAATGAGCAGTTCTTC. Encoded protein: CASSRDIYNEQFF.

The chain carries TRBV5-5 and TRBJ1-2, with D unclear. Trimming cost V 4 bases and J 7 bases, with 14 bases left between them. This CDR3 contains 13 residues. The V gene's germline CDR1 is SGHKS and CDR2 YYEKEE (reference sequence). The CDR3 is CASSLVAQTGYTF. The CDR3, as DNA: TGTGCCAGCAGCCTGGTGGCGCAGACTGGCTACACCTTC.

The chain links TRBV11-2 to TRBJ2-3, with a weak D call TRBD2 (5 bases). From germline, CDR1 is SGHAT and CDR2 FQNNGV. V was clipped by 4 bases and J by 0 bases, with 11 bases between them. The CDR3 runs to 15 residues. CDR3 nucleotide sequence: TGTGCCAGCAGCTCGCCGCGCGGGAGCACAGATACGCAGTATTTT. Its protein product is CASSSPRGSTDTQYF.

V gene TRBV6-1 combines with J gene TRBJ2-3, with 13 bases that match TRBD2. V was clipped by 6 bases and J by 4 bases; unmatched bases: 4. CDR1 is MNHNS and CDR2 is SASEGT in the germline V gene. The CDR3 contains 15 residues. Here the CDR3 DNA reads TGTGCCAGCAGGGCGGGACTAGCGGGACCAGATACGCAGTATTTT. Protein sequence: CASRAGLAGPDTQYF.

Only a few counts were recorded for this clone. The V and J genes are TRBV7-8 and TRBJ2-1; D not certain. Germline V lookup: CDR1 SGHVS, CDR2 FQNEAQ. Trimming stripped 5 bases from V and 10 bases from J, with 9 bases between. CDR3 size: 11 residues. CDR3 region: CASSIRAEQFF. CDR3 sequence (DNA): TGTGCCAGCAGCATCCGGGCCGAGCAGTTCTTC.

The rearrangement joins TRBV7-8 to TRBJ2-1, with D perhaps matching TRBD2 (5 bases). Trimming cost V 5 bases and J 5 bases, with 10 bases left between them. CDR1 and CDR2 from the germline V gene are SGHVS and FQNEAQ. The CDR3 spans 13 residues. In DNA form, the CDR3 reads TGTGCCAGCAGCGCGCTACTAGACAATGAGCAGTTCTTC. This sequence encodes CASSALLDNEQFF.

The V and J genes are TRBV5-1 and TRBJ2-3, with D possibly being TRBD2 (5 bases). The length of the CDR3 is 14 residues. Germline V CDR1 and CDR2: SGHRS, YFSETQ. V was pared by 0 bases and J by 3 bases, with 8 bases between. CDR3 in DNA: TGCGCCAGCAGCTTGGACGGGGAGACAGATACGCAGTATTTT. It encodes CASSLDGETDTQYF.

The rearrangement joins TRBV30 to TRBJ2-7; 7 bases are a match to TRBD1. CDR1 GTSNPN and CDR2 SVGIG come from the germline V gene (reference sequence). There are 13 residues in the CDR3. Trimming removed 5 bases from V and 2 bases from J; junction bases left unmatched: 6. Here the CDR3 reads CAWARGTAYEQYF. The CDR3 nucleotides are TGTGCCTGGGCACGAGGGACAGCCTACGAGCAGTACTTC.

This clone was seen only a few times. The chain joins TRBV27 to TRBJ2-6; 8 positions agree with TRBD2. In germline, CDR1 is MNHEY, CDR2 SMNVEV (reference sequence). J lost 2 bases, V lost 5 bases, and 14 bases had no gene match. This CDR3 is 19 amino acids long. DNA for the CDR3: TGTGCCAGCAGTAAATACTCCAGCGGGAGTGCGGCTGGGGCCAACGTCCTGACTTTC. Translating it yields CASSKYSSGSAAGANVLTF.

The chain links TRBV6-5 to TRBJ2-1; no reliable D call. Germline assignment: CDR1 MNHEY and CDR2 SVGAGI. This CDR3 comprises 14 residues. V was pared by 0 bases and J by 15 bases, with 18 bases between. CDR3 in amino acids: CASSYSTPRSGLFF. CDR3 nucleotide sequence: TGTGCCAGCAGTTACTCGACCCCCCGGAGTGGTCTGTTCTTC.

The genes are TRBV30 and TRBJ2-2; a weak D match, TRBD1 (5 bases). V lost 3 bases and J lost 7, with 15 bases in between. The germline gives CDR1 GTSNPN, CDR2 SVGIG (reference sequence). There are 14 residues in the CDR3. CDR3 nucleotides: TGTGCCTGGAGACGAGCAGGGTCCATCGGGGAGCTGTTTTTT. Amino acid sequence: CAWRRAGSIGELFF.

The sample holds a few counts of this clone. This CDR3 is also generated by other DNA sequences in the sample. V gene TRBV6-1 combines with J gene TRBJ1-2, with D uncertain. This CDR3 has 14 amino acids. The germline V gene has CDR1 MNHNS and CDR2 SASEGT. Deletions cut 1 base from V and 5 bases from J, with 11 bases between. In DNA, the CDR3 is TGTGCCAGCAGTGAAGGGCCGGGGATTTATGGCTACACCTTC. Its translation is CASSEGPGIYGYTF.

This clone was detected once. The J gene is TRBJ1-5, the V gene TRBV6-5; D remains ambiguous. The germline CDR1 and CDR2 sequences are MNHEY and SVGAGI. The CDR3 spans 14 residues. V shed 4 bases and J shed 1 base, with 8 bases lying between them. CDR3 sequence reads: CASSLESSNQPQHF. The CDR3 DNA is TGTGCCAGCAGTTTGGAGTCCAGCAATCAGCCCCAGCATTTT.

V gene TRBV2 combines with J gene TRBJ2-7, with TRBD1 matching 7 bases. J was trimmed by 3 bases and V by 5 bases; bases with no gene match: 10. This CDR3 region has 15 residues. The V gene's germline CDR1 is SNHLY and CDR2 FYNNEI. For the CDR3, the DNA is TGTGCCAGCAGTCTTCCGACAGGGTGGTTCTACGAGCAGTACTTC. Amino acids: CASSLPTGWFYEQYF.

The CDR3 coding sequence is TGTGCCTGGAGTGCCCGCAGACTAGGGGAATACAATGAGCAGTTCTTC. It specifies CAWSARRLGEYNEQFF. The chain is built from TRBV30 and TRBJ2-1; a possible D gene is TRBD2 (6 bases). This CDR3 has 16 residues. Germline lookup yields CDR1 GTSNPN and CDR2 SVGIG (reference sequence). V lost 1 base, J lost 4 bases, and 17 bases lay in between.